These 9 T cell receptor beta chains came from one sample sequenced in a study of CD4 and CD8 cells across lung adenocarcinoma regions. TCRdb reprocessed the PCR reads via MiXCR and lists one record per CDR3 protein. Among 8,200 or so distinct CDR3 sequences listed, 54% were seen once. Specimen: CD8+ T cells from the center of a lung tumor. The receptors were gathered from a female donor with lung adenocarcinoma. The CD4 and CD8 labels of this study may be unreliable.

The chain joins TRBV6-1 to TRBJ2-5, with 9 nucleotides matching TRBD2. The J call may be in error: the DNA end matches TRBJ2-1 better. CDR3 size: 15 residues. CDR1 MNHNS and CDR2 SASEGT come from the germline V gene. The CDR3 sequence is CASSAQGGGANEQFF. CDR3 nucleotides: TGTGCCAGCAGTGCCCAAGGCGGGGGGGCGAATGAGCAGTTCTTC.

Regarding this clonotype: The junction differs from germline at one of its ends, possibly a read error. The V gene is TRBV6-1, the J gene TRBJ2-3, with 8 bases that match TRBD1. The CDR3 has 14 amino acids. From germline, CDR1 is MNHNS and CDR2 SASEGT. The CDR3 DNA reads TGTGCCAGCAGTGGGCAGACAGGGGCAAAGACGCAGTATTTC. Its translation: CASSGQTGAKTQYF.

Details on this clonotype: The junction does not match germline at one end; this may be a read error. The rearrangement links TRBV7-3 to TRBJ2-3, with D uncertain. There are 14 residues in the CDR3. Per the germline V gene, CDR1 is SGHTA and CDR2 is FQGTGA. CDR3 in amino acids: CASSVSRSPDTQYF. The CDR3 DNA follows: TGTGCCAGCAGCGTAAGCCGGAGCCCAGATACGCAGTATTTC. Using reference TRBV7-3 and TRBJ2-3 for the parts outside the CDR3, the full variable domain is GAGVSQTPSNKVTEKGKYVELRCDPISGHTALYWYRQSLGQGPEFLIYFQGTGAADDSGLPNDRFFAVRPEGSVSTLKIQRTERGDSAVYLCASSVSRSPDTQYFGPGTRLTVL.

The chain recombines TRBV7-6 with TRBJ2-4, with D possibly matching TRBD2 (7 bases). The V and J ends lost 6 bases and 13 bases respectively, with 34 bases between them. The CDR3 totals 18 residues. Germline CDR1 reads SGHVS; CDR2 reads FNYEAQ. This CDR3 is CASSSPGLGGEDQDTQYF. Here the CDR3 DNA reads TGTGCCAGCAGTTCCCCGGGGCTAGGGGGGGAAGACCAAGACACCCAGTACTTC.

The gene calls are TRBV6-1 and TRBJ2-5, with 7 bases matching TRBD2. Germline CDR1 reads MNHNS; CDR2 reads SASEGT. This CDR3 comprises 15 residues. Losses at the gene ends were 9 bases for V and 11 bases for J; bases not matched to a gene: 21. The CDR3 DNA reads TGTGCCAGGGGTGGGGGGGGGGTTGAGCAAGATACGCAGTACTTC. It is translated as CARGGGGVEQDTQYF.

The genes are TRBV4-2 and TRBJ2-1; D possibly corresponds to TRBD2 (6 bases). Trimming pared 2 bases from V and 7 bases from J, leaving 6 bases between. The CDR3 totals 12 residues. Per the germline V gene, CDR1 is LGHNA and CDR2 is YNFKEQ. The CDR3 region has the DNA TGTGCCAGCAGCCAACTAGCGAATGAGCAGTTCTTC. Amino acids: CASSQLANEQFF.

Concerning this clonotype itself: One junction end does not reproduce the germline sequence, and a read error may be involved. The V gene is TRBV12-3 or TRBV12-4, the J gene TRBJ2-2; 9 bases are a match to TRBD2. This CDR3 is built from 16 residues. The CDR3 sequence is CASRKAGGPNTGALYF. CDR3 coding DNA: TGTGCCAGCAGAAAAGCGGGGGGACCGAACACCGGTGCGCTGTATTTT.

In its sample, this clonotype was seen many times. This rearrangement joins TRBV6-5 to TRBJ1-2; D remains unclear. Per germline, CDR1 MNHEY and CDR2 SVGAGI. The CDR3 contains 12 residues. The germline V and J ends were trimmed by 4 bases and 7 bases, with 10 bases remaining between them. CDR3 region: CASSSRTSGYTF. The CDR3 DNA sequence: TGTGCCAGCAGTTCCCGAACTAGTGGCTACACCTTC.

By frequency in the sample, this clonotype is large. The chain carries TRBV12-3 or TRBV12-4 and TRBJ2-1; unclear D gene. There are 13 residues in the CDR3. The V end lost 3 bases, the J end lost 6 bases, and 9 bases lay between the germline ends. CDR3 loop: CASSFPPGNEQFF. The CDR3 DNA reads as TGTGCCAGCAGTTTCCCACCCGGCAATGAGCAGTTCTTC.